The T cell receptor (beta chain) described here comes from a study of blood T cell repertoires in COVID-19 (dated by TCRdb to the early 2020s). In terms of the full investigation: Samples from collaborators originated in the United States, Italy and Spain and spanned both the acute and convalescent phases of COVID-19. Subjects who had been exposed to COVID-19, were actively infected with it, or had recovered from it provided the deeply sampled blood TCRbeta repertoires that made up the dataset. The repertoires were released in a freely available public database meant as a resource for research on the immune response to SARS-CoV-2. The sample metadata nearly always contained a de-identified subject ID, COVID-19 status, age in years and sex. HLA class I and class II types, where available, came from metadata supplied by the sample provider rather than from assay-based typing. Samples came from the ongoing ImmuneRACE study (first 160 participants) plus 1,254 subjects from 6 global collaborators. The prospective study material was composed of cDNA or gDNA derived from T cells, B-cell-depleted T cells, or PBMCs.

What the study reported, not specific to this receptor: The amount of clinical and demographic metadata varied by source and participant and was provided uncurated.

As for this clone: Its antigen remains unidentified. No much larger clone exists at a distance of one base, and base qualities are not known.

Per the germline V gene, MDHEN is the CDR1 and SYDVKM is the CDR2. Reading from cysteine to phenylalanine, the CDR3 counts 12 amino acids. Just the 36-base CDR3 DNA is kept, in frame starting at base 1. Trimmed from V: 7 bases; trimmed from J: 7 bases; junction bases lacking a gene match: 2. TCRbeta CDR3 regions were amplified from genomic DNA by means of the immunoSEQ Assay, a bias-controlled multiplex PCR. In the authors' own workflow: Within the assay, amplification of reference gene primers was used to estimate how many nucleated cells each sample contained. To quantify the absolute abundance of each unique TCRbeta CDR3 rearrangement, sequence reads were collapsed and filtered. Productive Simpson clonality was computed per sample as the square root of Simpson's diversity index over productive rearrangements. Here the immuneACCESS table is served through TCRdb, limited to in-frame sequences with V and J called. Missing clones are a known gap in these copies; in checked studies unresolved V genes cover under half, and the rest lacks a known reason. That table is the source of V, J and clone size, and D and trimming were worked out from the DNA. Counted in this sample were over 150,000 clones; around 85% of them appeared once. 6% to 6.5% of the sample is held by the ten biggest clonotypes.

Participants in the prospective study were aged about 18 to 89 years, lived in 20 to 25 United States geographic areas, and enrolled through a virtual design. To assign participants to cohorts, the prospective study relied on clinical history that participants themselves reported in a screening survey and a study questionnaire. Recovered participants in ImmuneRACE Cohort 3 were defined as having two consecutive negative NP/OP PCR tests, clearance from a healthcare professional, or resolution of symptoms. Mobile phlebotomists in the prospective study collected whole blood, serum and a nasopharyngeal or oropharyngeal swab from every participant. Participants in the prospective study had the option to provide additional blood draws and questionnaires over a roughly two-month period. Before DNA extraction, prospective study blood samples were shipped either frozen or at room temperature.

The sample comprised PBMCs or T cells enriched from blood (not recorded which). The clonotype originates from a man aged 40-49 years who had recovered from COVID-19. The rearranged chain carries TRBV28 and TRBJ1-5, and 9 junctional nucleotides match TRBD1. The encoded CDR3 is CASTTGGQPQHF. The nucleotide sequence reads TGTGCCAGCACCACAGGGGGCCAGCCCCAGCATTTT.